This T cell receptor beta chain originates from a study of OX40 agonist ivuxolimab in advanced cancers. On the study more broadly: While on treatment, patients had intravenous ivuxolimab at 0.01 to 10 mg/kg every 2 weeks. Checkpoint inhibitors had been given previously to around 38% of patients.

Sequencing was performed with immunoSEQ multiplex PCR; in TCRdb, only in-frame clones are kept and a portion is missing. The sample shows 80,000 to 100,000 clones, 90% to 95% of them seen only once. This CDR3 is 15 amino acids long. Germline values: CDR1 LNHDA, CDR2 SQIVND (reference sequence). Between the trimmed V and J ends, which lost 1 base and 10 bases, there was a span of 14 bases. Peripheral blood came from all dose cohorts at three timepoints. The material sequenced was CD4+ or CD8+ T cells sorted from blood, taken in a trial of the OX40 agonist ivuxolimab. This sequence was found in an adult with an advanced solid tumor such as melanoma, head and neck, liver or kidney cancer. The chain combines TRBV19 with TRBJ1-6; D might be TRBD1 (5 bases). This chain's CDR3 is CASSIGQSASSPLHF. CDR3 sequence (DNA): TGTGCCAGTAGTATAGGACAGTCAGCAAGCTCACCCCTCCACTTT.